Included here is one T cell receptor (beta chain) sequence, with context. The specificity of this receptor is unknown. Per-base qualities were not stored, and no clone one base away is much larger. A second Seattle source provided samples from volunteer blood donors who had recovered from COVID-19. Each collaborating institution followed its own protocols to collect whole blood in K2EDTA tubes. For TCRbeta analysis, collaborator samples were shipped as frozen whole blood, as isolated PBMCs, or as DNA extracted from either sample type. TCRbeta CDR3 regions were amplified from genomic DNA by means of the immunoSEQ Assay, a bias-controlled multiplex PCR. The authors' pipeline ran thus. Nucleated cell counts per sample were estimated from amplification of reference gene primers within the assay. Sequence reads were collapsed and filtered to measure the absolute abundance of every unique TCRbeta CDR3 rearrangement. For each sample, productive Simpson clonality was calculated as the square root of Simpson's diversity index over productive rearrangements. Held by TCRdb, this immuneACCESS table contains in-frame sequences only and omits some clones. Under half of the omission traces to an unresolved V gene where checked; the cause of the rest is unknown. V and J calls and clone size come straight from that table; D and trimming were deduced from the DNA. The sample table holds 80,000 to 100,000 clones, of which around 80% were seen once. The ten largest make up around 9% of the sample.

These data belong to a study of blood T cell repertoires in COVID-19 (dated by TCRdb to about 2020). Study-level background: Samples covering the acute and convalescent phases of COVID-19 were provided by collaborators in the United States, Italy and Spain. The material from the prospective study consisted of cDNA or gDNA derived from T cells, B-cell-depleted T cells, or PBMCs. The dataset comprised deeply sampled blood TCRbeta repertoires from subjects exposed to, actively infected with, or recovered from COVID-19. The repertoires were made available in a free public database intended to serve as a resource for research on the immune response to SARS-CoV-2. Samples came from the ongoing ImmuneRACE study (first 160 participants) plus 1,254 subjects from 6 global collaborators. Sample metadata almost always included a de-identified subject ID, COVID-19 status, age in years and sex. Where available, HLA class I and class II types were taken from metadata supplied by the sample provider and were not determined by assay-based typing.

The CDR3 goes from the cysteine to the phenylalanine over 15 residues. The DNA shown is the 45-base CDR3, in frame from base 1. Reading the germline V gene gives CDR1 LGHNA and CDR2 YSLEER. For this chain, trimming is 4 bases at the V end and 7 bases at the J end, and the number of junction bases without a gene match is 7. General findings and caveats noted by the study authors: The quantity of clinical and demographic metadata differed by source and by participant and was supplied without curation.

This chain joins TRBV4-3 to TRBJ1-4; 9 nucleotides in the junction match TRBD1. Input material: peripheral blood. The clonotype originates from a man aged 50 to 60 who had recovered from COVID-19. In nucleotides, the sequence is TGCGCCAGCAGCCTCGACCGGACAGGGGTTGAAAAACTGTTTTTT. This yields the protein CASSLDRTGVEKLFF.